These 6 T cell receptor beta chains came from one sample sequenced in a study of blood T cell repertoires in COVID-19. Profiled with immunoSEQ multiplex PCR; TCRdb holds only in-frame clones, not every one. This table has nearly 35,000 clones, 70% to 90% appearing once. The specimen was peripheral blood. These receptors all come from a man between 65 and 85 years old with acute or convalescent COVID-19.

The CDR3 reads CASSAWGGDSPLHF. Here the CDR3 DNA reads TGTGCCAGCAGCGCATGGGGGGGGGATTCACCCCTCCACTTT. The gene calls are TRBV3-1 (or the pseudogene TRBV3-2) and TRBJ1-6; D possibly corresponds to TRBD1 (5 bases). The CDR3 contains 14 residues. Trimming shortened V by 5 bases and J by 8 bases, and 13 bases separated the two germline ends. Germline V CDR1 and CDR2: LGHDT, YNNKEL (reference sequence).

This chain uses TRBV19 with TRBJ1-2; 10 positions agree with TRBD1. The CDR3 is made up of 18 amino acids. Germline assignment: CDR1 LNHDA and CDR2 SQIVND (reference sequence). Trimming removed 4 bases from V and 5 bases from J; junction bases left unmatched: 16. The CDR3 reads CASSSGQGVPPGVYGYTF. CDR3 nucleotides: TGTGCCAGTAGTAGCGGACAGGGGGTTCCGCCGGGAGTGTATGGCTACACCTTC.

This chain joins TRBV12-1 and TRBJ2-2; the tabulated D call, TRBD2, remains unverified against the DNA. TRBV12-1 is a known pseudogene. This CDR3 spans 17 amino acids. CDR3 sequence (DNA): TGTGCCAGCAGCTTTTTTAGCGGGAGGGAGAACACCGGGGAGCTGTTTTTT. Translation: CASSFFSGRENTGELFF.

The rearrangement links TRBV7-6 to TRBJ1-3, with no clear D. CDR1 is SGHVS and CDR2 is FNYEAQ in the germline V gene. The CDR3 consists of 15 residues. V dropped 0 bases and J dropped 0 bases, with 6 bases sitting between them. The CDR3, as DNA: TGTGCCAGCAGCTTAGCGGGCCTCTCTGGAAACACCATATATTTT. The encoded protein is CASSLAGLSGNTIYF. The entire variable domain, with the rest obtained from reference TRBV7-6 and TRBJ1-3, is as follows: GAGVSQSPRYKVTKRGQDVALRCDPISGHVSLYWYRQALGQGPEFLTYFNYEAQQDKSGLPNDRFSAERPEGSISTLTIQRTEQRDSAMYRCASSLAGLSGNTIYFGEGSWLTVV.

The rearrangement uses TRBV7-3 and TRBJ2-1, with D hard to call. Germline V CDR1 and CDR2: SGHTA, FQGTGA. This CDR3 is built from 13 residues. V gave up 1 base and J gave up 6 bases, with 7 bases separating them. CDR3 loop: CASSLNPGNEQFF. For the CDR3, the DNA is TGTGCCAGCAGCTTAAATCCAGGCAATGAGCAGTTCTTC.

The chain employs TRBV27 and TRBJ1-2; no firm D call. V lost 3 bases to trimming and J lost 8 bases, with 19 bases between them. The germline gives CDR1 MNHEY, CDR2 SMNVEV (reference sequence). The CDR3 runs 15 residues. CDR3 DNA: TGTGCCAGCAGTTTGCAGCGCTCTCCTTCTGGGGGCTACACCTTC. Amino acids: CASSLQRSPSGGYTF.